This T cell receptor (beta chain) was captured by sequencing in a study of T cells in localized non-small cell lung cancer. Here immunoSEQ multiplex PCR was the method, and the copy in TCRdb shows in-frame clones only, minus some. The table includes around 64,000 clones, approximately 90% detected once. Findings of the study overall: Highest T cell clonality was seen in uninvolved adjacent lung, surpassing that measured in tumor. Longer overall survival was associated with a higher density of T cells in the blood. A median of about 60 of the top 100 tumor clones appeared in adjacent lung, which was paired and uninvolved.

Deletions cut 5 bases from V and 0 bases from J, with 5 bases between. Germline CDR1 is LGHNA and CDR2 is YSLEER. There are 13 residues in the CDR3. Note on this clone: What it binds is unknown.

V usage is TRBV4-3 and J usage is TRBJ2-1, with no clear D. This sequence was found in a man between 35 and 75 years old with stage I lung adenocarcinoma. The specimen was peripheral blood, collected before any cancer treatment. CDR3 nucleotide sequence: TGCGCCAGCAGCGATGCCTCCTACAATGAGCAGTTCTTC. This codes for CASSDASYNEQFF.